Listed here is a single T cell receptor beta chain. This sample is part of a study of cytomegalovirus exposure and HLA in healthy donors. The PCR had 60 Vbeta and 13 Jbeta primers. Some clones are missing from TCRdb's copy, which holds only in-frame ones; the method was immunoSEQ multiplex PCR. In total, the table holds approximately 43,000 clones. This TCR was recovered from a woman under 40 in good health and CMV-seronegative. Sequenced: PBMCs.

The CDR3 loop reads CASSPDVASATTGQYF. The CDR3 DNA reads as TGCGCCAGCAGCCCCGACGTGGCTAGCGCTACTACGGGGCAGTACTTC. This sequence joins TRBV4-3 and TRBJ2-7; D may be TRBD2 (6 bases). In germline, CDR1 is LGHNA, CDR2 YSLEER. With 4 bases removed from V and 9 bases from J, the gap between germline ends came to 25 bases. The CDR3 runs to 16 residues.